Described below is a single TCR beta chain sequence and its context. These data belong to a study of blood T cell repertoires in COVID-19. Study information: From T cells, B-cell-depleted T cells, or PBMCs came the material, which was cDNA or gDNA.

Sequenced by immunoSEQ multiplex PCR; TCRdb stores in-frame clones only, minus some. The sample gives approximately 100,000 clones, 90% of which show up once; around 1.2% is in the top ten. The ends were cut back, 3 bases at V and 2 bases at J, with 11 bases in the middle. CDR3 size: 14 residues. Germline CDR1 and CDR2: KGHSH and LQKENI. The sequence came from a human donor in a cohort sampled during active COVID-19. Input material: peripheral blood. The V call is TRBV18, the J call TRBJ2-7; D is ambiguous. CDR3 nucleotides: TGTGCCAGCTCACCCCACTATGAAGCCTACGAGCAGTACTTC. Its protein product is CASSPHYEAYEQYF.